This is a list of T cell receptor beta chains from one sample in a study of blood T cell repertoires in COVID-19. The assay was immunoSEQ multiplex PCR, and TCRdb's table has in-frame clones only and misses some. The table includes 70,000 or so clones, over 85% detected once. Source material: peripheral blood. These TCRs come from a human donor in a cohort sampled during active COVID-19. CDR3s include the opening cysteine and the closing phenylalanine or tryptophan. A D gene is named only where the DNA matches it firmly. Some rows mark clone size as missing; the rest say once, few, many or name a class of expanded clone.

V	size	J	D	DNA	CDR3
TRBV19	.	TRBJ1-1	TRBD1	TGTGCCAGTAGTATCCCGCGGACAGGGAACACTGAAGCTTTCTTT	CASSIPRTGNTEAFF
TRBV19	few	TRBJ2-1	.	TGTGCCAGTAGTATAGCAGACTACAATGAGCAGTTCTTC	CASSIADYNEQFF
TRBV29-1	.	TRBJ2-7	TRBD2	TGCAGCGTTGAACTAGCGGGAGGGAACTCCTACGAGCAGTACTTC	CSVELAGGNSYEQYF
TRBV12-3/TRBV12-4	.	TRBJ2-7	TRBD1	TGTGCCAGCAGTCGGGACAGGGGCTACGAGCAGTACTTC	CASSRDRGYEQYF
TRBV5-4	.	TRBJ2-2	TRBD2	TGTGCCAGCAGCCGTAGCGGGAGTCTGGCCGGGGAGCTGTTTTTT	CASSRSGSLAGELFF
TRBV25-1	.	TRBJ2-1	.	TGTGCCAGCAGTGAGACGCGGTCCTACAATGAGCAGTTCTTC	CASSETRSYNEQFF
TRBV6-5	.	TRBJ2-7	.	TGTGCCAGCAGTTACACCCAGGGGGGATACGAGCAGTACTTC	CASSYTQGGYEQYF
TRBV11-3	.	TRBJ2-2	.	TGTGCCAGCAGCCCCAGAGTAGGGAGCGGGGAGCTGTTTTTT	CASSPRVGSGELFF
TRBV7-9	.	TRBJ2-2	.	TGTGCCAGCAGCTTAGCTAGCGGGAACACCGGGGAGCTGTTTTTT	CASSLASGNTGELFF
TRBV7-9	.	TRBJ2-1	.	TGTGCCAGCAGCTTAGGAGCCCGGACAAAATACAATGAGCAGTTCTTC	CASSLGARTKYNEQFF
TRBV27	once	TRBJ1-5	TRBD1	TGTGCCAGCAGTGCCCACGGGACAGATTTTAGCAATCAGCCCCAGCATTTT	CASSAHGTDFSNQPQHF
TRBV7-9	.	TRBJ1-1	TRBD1	TGTGCCAGCAGCCCGAGGACAGGGCAGGCGAACACTGAAGCTTTCTTT	CASSPRTGQANTEAFF
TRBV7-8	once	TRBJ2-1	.	TGTGCCAGCAGCGGGCCTCGGGGCAATGAGCAGTTCTTC	CASSGPRGNEQFF
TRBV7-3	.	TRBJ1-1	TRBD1	TGTGCCAGCAGCTTAAGGGGCCCGGGACAGAGTGGAACTGAAGCTTTCTTT	CASSLRGPGQSGTEAFF
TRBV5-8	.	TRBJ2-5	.	TGTGCCAGCAGCTTGGCTGGGGGCTTGACCCAGTACTTC	CASSLAGGLTQYF
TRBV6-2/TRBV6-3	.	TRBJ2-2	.	TGTGCCAGCAGTTACCTAGGCGTGGACACCGGGGAGCTGTTTTTT	CASSYLGVDTGELFF
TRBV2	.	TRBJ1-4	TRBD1	TGTGCCAGCAGGGGGACAGGGGTAGGAAAACTGTTTTTT	CASRGTGVGKLFF
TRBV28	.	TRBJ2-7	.	TGTGCCAGCAGGGCAAGGGGCTCTTCCTACGAGCAGTACTTC	CASRARGSSYEQYF
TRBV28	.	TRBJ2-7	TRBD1	TGTGCCAGCAGTCGACAGGGCCCCTACGAGCAGTACTTC	CASSRQGPYEQYF
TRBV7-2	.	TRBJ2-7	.	TGTGCCAGCAGCTTAGGCAGGCTTTCTTCCTACGAGCAGTACTTC	CASSLGRLSSYEQYF
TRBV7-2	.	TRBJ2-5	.	TGTGCCAGCAGCTTAGATTTGGGTAGCGGCGAAGAGACCCAGTACTTC	CASSLDLGSGEETQYF
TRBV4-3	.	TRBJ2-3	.	TGCGCCAGCAGTCAAGGATCGGGAGTGGCAGATACGCAGTATTTT	CASSQGSGVADTQYF
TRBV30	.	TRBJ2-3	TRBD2	TGTGCCTGGGATACTAGCGGGCAAACCACAGATACGCAGTATTTT	CAWDTSGQTTDTQYF
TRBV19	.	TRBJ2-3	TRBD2	TGTGCCAGTAGCCGCACTTTAGCGGGAGGGCGCACAGATACGCAGTATTTT	CASSRTLAGGRTDTQYF
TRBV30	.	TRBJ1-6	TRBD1	TGTGCCTGGAGGCAGGGGGTGGAAAATTCACCCCTCCACTTT	CAWRQGVENSPLHF
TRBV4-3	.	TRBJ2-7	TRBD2	TGCGCCAGCAGCCAAGAAGGGATAGCGGGAGGTTTCTACGAGCAGTACTTC	CASSQEGIAGGFYEQYF
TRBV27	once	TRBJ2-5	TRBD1	TGTGCCAGCAGTGATCGACAGGGCCAAGGAGAGACCCAGTACTTC	CASSDRQGQGETQYF
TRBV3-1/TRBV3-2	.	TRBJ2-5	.	TGTGCCAGCAGCCCACAGGGGAGGGAGACCCAGTACTTC	CASSPQGRETQYF
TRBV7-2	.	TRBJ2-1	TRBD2	TGTGCCAGCAGCTTACGGGAGGGCGCCAATGAGCAGTTCTTC	CASSLREGANEQFF
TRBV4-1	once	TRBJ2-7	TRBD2	TGCGCCAGCAGCCAACTAGCGGGGACCTACGAGCAGTACTTC	CASSQLAGTYEQYF
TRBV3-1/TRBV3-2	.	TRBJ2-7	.	TGTGCCAGCAGCCAAGATCCGGGATCCTACGAGCAGTACTTC	CASSQDPGSYEQYF
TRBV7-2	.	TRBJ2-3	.	TGTGCCAGCGCGGCAGGGTCGAAAGATACGCAGTATTTT	CASAAGSKDTQYF
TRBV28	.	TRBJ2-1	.	TGTGCCAGCAGTTTTGGCCGAGGGGAGCAGTTCTTC	CASSFGRGEQFF
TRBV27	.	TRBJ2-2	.	TGTGCCAGCCGGGGGACGGACTTTAACACCGGGGAGCTGTTTTTT	CASRGTDFNTGELFF
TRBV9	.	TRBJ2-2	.	TGTGCCAGCAGCATAGGAGACACCGGGGAGCTGTTTTTT	CASSIGDTGELFF
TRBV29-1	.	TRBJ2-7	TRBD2	TGCAGCGTTGGAGGGGGATATAGCGGGAGGGCCGGGATCGAGCAGTACTTC	CSVGGGYSGRAGIEQYF
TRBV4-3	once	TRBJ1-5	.	TGCGCCAGCAGCACAGGGCTCGAAGGGCAGCCCCAGCATTTT	CASSTGLEGQPQHF
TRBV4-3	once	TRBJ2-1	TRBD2	TGCGCCAGCAGCCTGACTAGCGGGAGGGCCCAGGAGCAGTTCTTC	CASSLTSGRAQEQFF
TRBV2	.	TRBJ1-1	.	TGTGCCAGCAAGGGGTATGGGGATGAAGCTTTCTTT	CASKGYGDEAFF
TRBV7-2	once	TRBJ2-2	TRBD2	TGTGCCAGCAGCTCGGGACTAGCGGGAGCGGCCGGGGAGCTGTTTTTT	CASSSGLAGAAGELFF
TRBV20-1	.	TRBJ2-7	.	TGCAGTGCTAGTAGTAGCTCCTACGAGCAGTACTTC	CSASSSSYEQYF
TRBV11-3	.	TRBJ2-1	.	TGTGCCAGCAGCTTAGTGCCCCAGGGTGGAGAGCAGTTCTTC	CASSLVPQGGEQFF
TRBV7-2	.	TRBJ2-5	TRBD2	TGTGCCAGCAGCTTAGCAATAGCGGGAGGTGGGGAGACCCAGTACTTC	CASSLAIAGGGETQYF
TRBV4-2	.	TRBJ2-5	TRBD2	TGTGCCAGCAGCCAAGAGGAGCGGGGGGAGACCCAGTACTTC	CASSQEERGETQYF
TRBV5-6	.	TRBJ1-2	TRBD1	TGTGCCAGCAGGGGGACAGGGGGCACCTATGGCTACACCTTC	CASRGTGGTYGYTF
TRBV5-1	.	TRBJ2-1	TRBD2	TGCGCCAGCAGGGGGGGGTTTGTTTCGGATGAGCAGTTCTTC	CASRGGFVSDEQFF
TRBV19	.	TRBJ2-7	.	TGTGCCAGTAGTATGAGAGGGAAGGACGAGCAGTACTTC	CASSMRGKDEQYF
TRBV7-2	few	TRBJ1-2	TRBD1	TGTGCCAGCAGCTTAGATAGGACAGGGGGCCGCTATGGCTACACCTTC	CASSLDRTGGRYGYTF
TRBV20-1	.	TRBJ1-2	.	TGCAGTGCTATAACAGGGTATGGCTACACCTTC	CSAITGYGYTF
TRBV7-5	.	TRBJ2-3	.	TGTGCCAGAAGCTTAGCGACTCCACCGGATACGCAGTATTTT	CARSLATPPDTQYF
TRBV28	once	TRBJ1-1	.	TGTGCCAGCATCAAAAGACAGCCGTGGACTGAAGCTTTCTTT	CASIKRQPWTEAFF
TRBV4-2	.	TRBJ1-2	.	TGTGCCAGCAACGCAGGAAACTATGGCTACACCTTC	CASNAGNYGYTF
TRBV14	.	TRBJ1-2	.	TGTGCCAGCAGCCCGGGGTATGGCTACACCTTC	CASSPGYGYTF
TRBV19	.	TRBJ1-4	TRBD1	TGTGCCAGTAGCAGGACAGGGGGACGTGCAACTAATGAAAAACTGTTTTTT	CASSRTGGRATNEKLFF
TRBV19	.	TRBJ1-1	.	TGTGCCAGTAGTCCCGGTTTCAGGGTGACTGAAGCTTTCTTT	CASSPGFRVTEAFF